A single sample gave rise to the 28 T cell receptor beta chains below, sequenced in a study of response to subunit inactivated influenza vaccine. Via MiXCR, TCRdb re-called the RT-PCR reads, giving one row per CDR3 protein. The sample has 860,000 or so distinct CDR3 sequences; 21% are singletons. Sequencing used PBMCs from blood, obtained 5 days after vaccination. The receptors here all came from a man aged 45-65 years who received an inactivated influenza vaccine.

This clonotype was observed many times. This rearrangement joins TRBV7-3 to TRBJ2-1; 10 nucleotides line up with TRBD2. The CDR3 covers 18 residues. Per germline, CDR1 SGHTA and CDR2 FQGTGA. Trimming took 1 base from V and 7 from J; bases not matched to a gene: 13. The CDR3 DNA is TGTGCCAGCAGCTTAATGAGCCTCAGCGGGAGGGGAAGGAATGAGCAGTTCTTC. This gives the protein CASSLMSLSGRGRNEQFF.

The chain combines TRBV30 with TRBJ2-2, with unresolved D. The ends were cut back, 2 bases at V and 1 base at J, with 17 bases in the middle. From germline, CDR1 is GTSNPN and CDR2 SVGIG (reference sequence). The CDR3 spans 17 residues. CDR3 in DNA: TGTGCCTGGAGTTCCTCCCCCTGGACGGGGAACACCGGGGAGCTGTTTTTT. Protein product: CAWSSSPWTGNTGELFF.

This clonotype was counted between two and nine times. The chain links TRBV11-2 to TRBJ1-6; D may be TRBD1 (6 bases). Germline CDR1 and CDR2: SGHAT and FQNNGV. Trimming cost V 4 bases and J 7 bases, with 11 bases left between them. This CDR3 comprises 14 residues. This CDR3 reads CASSSPRGNSPLHF. The CDR3 DNA sequence: TGTGCCAGCAGCTCGCCGAGGGGGAATTCACCCCTCCACTTT.

The genes are TRBV24-1 and TRBJ2-2; D is perhaps TRBD1 (6 bases). Trimming left V 1 base short and J 0 bases short, with 11 bases between. Germline V gene data show CDR1 as KGHDR and CDR2 as SFDVKD. The CDR3 is 17 residues long. CDR3 in DNA: TGTGCCACCAGTGATTTCCCGACAGGCACGAACACCGGGGAGCTGTTTTTT. Residues: CATSDFPTGTNTGELFF.

The chain employs TRBV7-8 and TRBJ1-6; D uncertain. The CDR3 consists of 16 residues. V lost 1 base and J lost 7, with 14 bases in between. Germline values: CDR1 SGHVS, CDR2 FQNEAQ. CDR3 coding DNA: TGTGCCAGCAGCTTAGGATTATATCCGCGGAATTCACCCCTCCACTTT. Amino acid sequence: CASSLGLYPRNSPLHF.

This clonotype was picked up many times. The chain is built from TRBV12-3 or TRBV12-4 and TRBJ2-7; D may be TRBD2 (5 bases). This CDR3 spans 13 amino acids. Trimming shortened V by 2 bases and J by 3 bases, and 8 bases separated the two germline ends. DNA for the CDR3: TGTGCCAGCAGTTTATCGGGAAACTACGAGCAGTACTTC. It specifies CASSLSGNYEQYF.

The gene calls are TRBV24-1 and TRBJ1-1, with D possibly being TRBD1 (5 bases). The CDR3 consists of 14 residues. Per the germline V gene, CDR1 is KGHDR and CDR2 is SFDVKD. V gave up 10 bases and J gave up 0 bases, with 14 bases separating them. Here the CDR3 reads CATRGSGMNTEAFF. CDR3 in DNA: TGTGCCACGCGGGGCAGTGGCATGAACACTGAAGCTTTCTTT.

Turning to this clonotype: A read error is likely, as this CDR3 ends without the conserved phenylalanine or tryptophan. The DNA is left out, because the CDR3 cannot be placed on it with certainty; the CDR3 is given as TCRdb lists it. The chain employs TRBV7-2 and TRBJ2-3; the table's D call, TRBD2, was not checked against the DNA. The CDR3 length equals 13 residues, ends included. Germline CDR1 is SGHTA and CDR2 is FQGNSA. This CDR3 is CASSLKAGGPGRM.

There are a few counts of this clonotype. The rearrangement joins TRBV20-1 to TRBJ2-7; 12 nucleotides line up with TRBD2. Trimming removed 6 bases from V and 2 bases from J; junction bases left unmatched: 5. The CDR3 sequence is 14 residues long. Germline loops: CDR1 DFQATT, CDR2 SNEGSKA (reference sequence). CDR3 loop: CSAEASGRAYEQYF. The CDR3 DNA follows: TGCAGTGCAGAAGCTAGCGGGAGGGCCTACGAGCAGTACTTC.

The chain combines TRBV14 with TRBJ1-4; 7 positions match TRBD1. Trimming cost V 4 bases and J 2 bases; bases outside gene matches: 4. CDR3 length: 15 residues. Per germline, CDR1 SGHDN and CDR2 FVKESK. As DNA, the CDR3 is TGTGCCAGCAGCCCGATGACAGGGACTAATGAAAAACTGTTTTTT. Amino acid sequence: CASSPMTGTNEKLFF.

This clonotype was found once. The chain employs TRBV20-1 and TRBJ2-7; TRBD2 matches 8 bases. Germline CDR1 and CDR2: DFQATT and SNEGSKA (reference sequence). The CDR3 covers 14 residues. After removal of 6 bases from V and 7 bases from J, the junction contained 14 bases not matched to a gene. The CDR3 loop reads CSASVRVPGGEQYF. The CDR3 DNA sequence: TGCAGTGCCTCGGTCCGGGTTCCGGGAGGGGAGCAGTACTTC.

This clonotype turned up a few times. The chain links TRBV20-1 to TRBJ2-7, with D tentatively TRBD1 (6 bases). Germline CDR1 reads DFQATT; CDR2 reads SNEGSKA (reference sequence). Trimming shortened V by 2 bases and J by 6 bases, and 14 bases separated the two germline ends. The length of the CDR3 is 13 residues. CDR3 residues: CSARRDTGSEQYF. The CDR3 bases are TGCAGTGCTAGAAGGGACACTGGGTCCGAGCAGTACTTC.

This clonotype was detected a few times. This rearrangement joins TRBV12-3 or TRBV12-4 to TRBJ1-5; D is unresolved. The CDR3 length is 14 residues. Trimming cost V 3 bases and J 6 bases, with 12 bases left between them. The DNA for the CDR3 is TGTGCCAGCAGTTTTAAGTTAGGCGGTCAGCCCCAGCATTTT. This gives the protein CASSFKLGGQPQHF.

The chain recombines TRBV10-3 with TRBJ1-6, with 7 bases that match TRBD1. Germline assignment: CDR1 ENHRY and CDR2 SYGVKD. The ends lost 6 bases at V and 4 bases at J; junction bases unmatched: 9. The CDR3 sequence is 16 residues long. The chain's CDR3 is CAISPGQQPYNSPLHF. CDR3 in DNA: TGTGCCATCAGCCCGGGACAGCAACCTTATAATTCACCCCTCCACTTT.

The chain combines TRBV7-2 with TRBJ1-2; maybe TRBD1 (6 bases). Germline CDR1 and CDR2: SGHTA and FQGNSA. The CDR3 is 14 amino acids. Trimming removed 5 bases at V and 4 bases at J, with 14 bases between. Here the CDR3 reads CASSGGASPYGYTF. The DNA for the CDR3 is TGTGCCAGCAGCGGGGGGGCTTCTCCCTATGGCTACACCTTC.

This chain uses TRBV19 with TRBJ1-6; 7 positions agree with TRBD1. The CDR3 is made up of 15 amino acids. The germline V gene encodes CDR1 LNHDA and CDR2 SQIVND (reference sequence). Germline trimming cut 4 bases from V and 4 bases from J; bases unmatched to any gene: 4. In DNA, the CDR3 is TGTGCCAGTAGTAACCTGGGACAGTATAATTCACCCCTCCACTTT. Translated: CASSNLGQYNSPLHF.

This clonotype was picked up a small number of times. V is TRBV19 and J is TRBJ2-5, with 9 bases fitting TRBD2. Losses at the gene ends were 4 bases for V and 4 bases for J; bases not matched to a gene: 13. Germline CDR1 reads LNHDA; CDR2 reads SQIVND (reference sequence). This CDR3 region has 17 residues. CDR3 DNA: TGTGCCAGTAGTAAGCCCGCCCAGCGGGGGGCACGAGAGACCCAGTACTTC. This gives the protein CASSKPAQRGARETQYF.

A note on this clonotype: One end of the junction does not line up with germline, which may come from a read error. This chain uses TRBV12-3 or TRBV12-4 with TRBJ1-1, with D perhaps matching TRBD1 (6 bases). The CDR3 sequence is 14 residues long. The CDR3 loop is CASSVAGVNTEAFF. The DNA for the CDR3 is TGTGCCAGCAGTGTAGCAGGGGTGAACACTGAAGCTTTCTTT.

This clonotype has more than one count but fewer than ten. The J gene is TRBJ2-1, the V gene TRBV6-2 or TRBV6-3; TRBD2 is a possible D gene (6 bases). Per germline, CDR1 MNHEY and CDR2 SVGEGT. The CDR3 covers 12 residues. V lost 8 bases to trimming and J lost 12 bases, with 17 bases between them. The CDR3 coding sequence is TGTGCCAGCGCCCACGGTGGGGGAGGGCAGTTCTTC. Encoded protein: CASAHGGGGQFF.

This clonotype was seen a few times. The rearrangement joins TRBV12-3 or TRBV12-4 to TRBJ2-1; perhaps TRBD2 as D (6 bases). The germline V and J ends were trimmed by 4 bases and 4 bases, with 17 bases remaining between them. This CDR3 contains 16 residues. The CDR3 sequence: CASSSLTSFIYNEQFF. The CDR3 DNA follows: TGTGCCAGCAGTTCACTGACTAGTTTTATTTACAATGAGCAGTTCTTC.

This clonotype came up a few times. V is TRBV29-1 and J is TRBJ2-4; D is perhaps TRBD1 or TRBD2 (6 bases each). Looked up from germline, CDR1 is SQVTM and CDR2 is ANQGSEA. This CDR3 has 15 residues. V was shortened by 3 bases and J by 6 bases, with 18 bases between the two germline ends. The CDR3 DNA follows: TGCAGCGTTGATGGGACATCGGGGGCAGGAAACATTCAGTACTTC. It specifies CSVDGTSGAGNIQYF.

In its sample, this clonotype was seen many times. The V and J genes are TRBV20-1 and TRBJ2-3, with D tentatively TRBD1 (6 bases). V lost 5 bases to trimming and J lost 6 bases, with 15 bases between them. The CDR3 extends over 13 amino acids. CDR1 and CDR2 (germline): DFQATT, SNEGSKA (reference sequence). The CDR3 reads CSAPGTLGDTQYF. The CDR3 DNA reads as TGCAGTGCTCCCGGGACACTGGGGGATACGCAGTATTTT.

J is TRBJ2-7 and V is TRBV12-3 or TRBV12-4, with TRBD2 matching 14 bases. The ends lost 6 bases at V and 6 bases at J; junction bases unmatched: 10. CDR3 size: 16 residues. The DNA for the CDR3 is TGTGCCAGCAGATCCGGGACTAGCGGGGGTTGGAGCGAGCAGTACTTC. The encoded protein is CASRSGTSGGWSEQYF.

The chain employs TRBV20-1 and TRBJ2-3, with 14 bases identical to TRBD2. The CDR3 runs to 18 residues. Per germline, CDR1 DFQATT and CDR2 SNEGSKA (reference sequence). With 0 bases clipped from V and 3 bases from J, the junction kept 8 bases outside the gene matches. The CDR3 DNA sequence: TGCAGTGCTAGAGACGGGACTAGCGGGAGTTGGCGGACAGATACGCAGTATTTT. This translates into CSARDGTSGSWRTDTQYF.

The sample holds a few counts of this clonotype. The chain employs TRBV7-9 and TRBJ2-2, with 8 bases aligning to TRBD1. Per germline, CDR1 SEHNR and CDR2 FQNEAQ (reference sequence). Trimming cost V 4 bases and J 3 bases; bases outside gene matches: 4. The CDR3 spans 15 residues. In DNA form, the CDR3 reads TGTGCCAGCAGCTCGGGACAGGCTTACACCGGGGAGCTGTTTTTT. As protein: CASSSGQAYTGELFF. Based on the CDR3 plus reference TRBV7-9 and TRBJ2-2, the full variable domain is DTGVSQNPRHKITKRGQNVTFRCDPISEHNRLYWYRQTLGQGPEFLTYFQNEAQLEKSRLLSDRFSAERPKGSFSTLEIQRTEQGDSAMYLCASSSGQAYTGELFFGEGSRLTVL.

V and J are TRBV12-3 or TRBV12-4 and TRBJ1-1; the D gene is possibly TRBD1 (5 bases). The V end was cut by 5 bases, the J end by 10 bases, with 11 bases between. The CDR3 spans 11 residues. CDR3 sequence (DNA): TGTGCCAGCAGTAATACGGGGGGAGCTTTCTTT. Translated: CASSNTGGAFF.

The rearrangement joins TRBV28 to TRBJ2-3; no firm D call. The V end lost 5 bases, the J end lost 0 bases, and 18 bases lay between the germline ends. This CDR3 contains 17 residues. Germline values: CDR1 MDHEN, CDR2 SYDVKM. The CDR3 loop reads CASSTLRLSSSTDTQYF. As DNA, the CDR3 is TGTGCCAGCAGTACATTGAGACTTTCCTCTAGCACAGATACGCAGTATTTT.

This clonotype was recorded many times. This chain joins TRBV5-1 and TRBJ1-2; TRBD1 matches at 8 bases. The CDR3 totals 13 residues. With V trimmed by 4 bases and J by 5 bases, 4 bases remained unmatched. Germline loops: CDR1 SGHRS, CDR2 YFSETQ. The CDR3 region is CASSLDREYGYTF. CDR3 DNA: TGCGCCAGCAGCCTGGACAGGGAGTATGGCTACACCTTC.